This T cell receptor (beta chain) emerged from a study of T cells in Graves' hyperthyroidism and ophthalmopathy. Study conclusions and caveats: Among thyroid clonotypes expanded above 0.001, most also appeared in blood.

Using RNA transcripts as the source, TCR beta CDR3 regions were amplified. The HTBI set primed first-round TCR CDR3 RT-PCR. TCRdb passed the multiplex PCR reads through MiXCR, listing each CDR3 protein once. The table shows about 300,000 distinct CDR3 sequences, with roughly a fifth occurring only once. Germline CDR1 reads LNHNV; CDR2 reads YYDKDF (reference sequence). V lost 3 bases, J lost 0 bases, and 9 bases lay in between. The CDR3 runs 15 residues. This clonotype was counted a few times. Its target is unknown. For ophthalmopathy patients, the Clinical Activity Score was at least 3 and the NOSPECS grade at least 4; duration was under 3 months. Based on clinical symptoms, serum thyroxine and TRAb, thyroid ultrasound and orbital computed tomography, diagnoses were reached.

The sequenced material came from blood. The clonotype comes from a man between 50 and 59 years old with Graves' ophthalmopathy. This sequence joins TRBV15 and TRBJ2-1; no firm D call. This CDR3 is CATSSRLASYNEQFF. CDR3 sequence (DNA): TGTGCCACCAGCAGCCGACTGGCCTCCTACAATGAGCAGTTCTTC. The complete variable domain, with remaining parts taken from reference TRBV15 and TRBJ2-1, reads DAMVIQNPRYQVTQFGKPVTLSCSQTLNHNVMYWYQQKSSQAPKLLFHYYDKDFNNEADTPDNFQSRRPNTSFCFLDIRSPGLGDTAMYLCATSSRLASYNEQFFGPGTRLTVL.